This T cell receptor beta chain comes out of a study of blood T cells in healthy people across ages. Turning to the study itself: Per two T cells, template switching captured roughly one barcoded beta molecule. Study observations and caveats: TCR beta diversity per million T cells fell roughly linearly with age. The long-lived group displayed more naive CD4+ cells, plus higher diversity, than the aged donors did.

Germline V gives CDR1 MNHEY, CDR2 SMNVEV (reference sequence). V shed 1 base, J shed 6 bases, and the junction held 5 bases outside the gene matches. This CDR3 is 15 amino acids long. This clonotype appeared a few times. Its antigen remains unidentified. A sample-barcoded 5' primer and a J-beta primer mix were used in a second PCR of roughly 7 to 12 cycles. TCRdb reprocessed the 5' RACE reads via MiXCR and lists one record per CDR3 protein. The sample gives about 1.5 million distinct CDR3 sequences, about 45% of which show up once; approximately 4.1% is in the top ten. The V call is TRBV27, the J call TRBJ1-4, with 7 bases that match TRBD1. This TCR was sampled from a woman aged 18-30 years in good health. Specimen: blood. The chain's CDR3 is CASSLLAGGDEKLFF. The CDR3 region has the DNA TGTGCCAGCAGTTTATTAGCAGGGGGGGATGAAAAACTGTTTTTT.